The clone carrying this TCR beta chain was seen ten or more times. This specimen belongs to a study of spatial heterogeneity in lung cancer. Whole-study context: Compared with alpha-chain sequences, beta-chain sequences were consistently detected in greater numbers.

This CDR3 has 16 residues. V was shortened by 0 bases and J by 6 bases, with 14 bases between the two germline ends. Germline V CDR1 and CDR2: KGHDR, SFDVKD. Single TCR cDNA molecules each had their own unique molecular identifier. Each CDR3 protein gets one entry after TCRdb re-called the 5' RACE reads with MiXCR. The table records under 85,000 distinct CDR3 sequences, roughly 8% of them present only once. Time point noted: sample taken at primary tumor resection. Sequencing of whole RNA from tumor, nontumor lung or frozen PBMC involved no sorting. The TCR comes from a male donor with early-stage non-small cell lung cancer. The V call is TRBV24-1, the J call TRBJ2-1; D may be TRBD1 or TRBD2 (7 bases each). The sample here was PBMCs, taken at surgery. CDR3 bases: TGTGCCACCAGTGATTTGAACAGGGGACTACGCAATGAGCAGTTCTTC. This codes for CATSDLNRGLRNEQFF.